The present T cell receptor (beta chain) was sequenced within a study of blood T cells in healthy people across ages. Study results and limitations: With unsorted PBMCs, a conclusive comparison of naive versus antigen-experienced cells was not possible. Older individuals had lower TCR beta diversity per million T cells (the decline was roughly linear).

The individuals who served as donors were healthy Caucasians living in Russia, aged roughly 6 to 100. The use of a sample-barcoded 5' primer and a J-beta primer mix characterized a second PCR of 7 to 11 cycles. A template-switch adaptor that had 12 random nucleotides put a tag on each cDNA molecule. TCRdb called the 5' RACE reads again in MiXCR, with one record for every CDR3 protein. There are about 1.1 million distinct CDR3 sequences in the sample; about two fifths occur only once, and over 10% lies in the top ten. With respect to this clonotype: Its matching antigen is unknown.

The specimen sequenced was blood. The receptor's source is a young man in good health.

CDR3 DNA sequence: TGTGCCAGCGGCGGGAACTCACTAGAGTGGGACCTCCAAGAGACCCAGTACTTC. Its translation is CASGGNSLEWDLQETQYF. The gene calls are TRBV7-9 and TRBJ2-5; tentatively, D is TRBD2 (6 bases). CDR1 is SEHNR and CDR2 is FQNEAQ in the germline V gene (reference sequence). The CDR3 has 18 residues. Trimming took 8 bases from V and 1 from J, leaving 26 bases between them.